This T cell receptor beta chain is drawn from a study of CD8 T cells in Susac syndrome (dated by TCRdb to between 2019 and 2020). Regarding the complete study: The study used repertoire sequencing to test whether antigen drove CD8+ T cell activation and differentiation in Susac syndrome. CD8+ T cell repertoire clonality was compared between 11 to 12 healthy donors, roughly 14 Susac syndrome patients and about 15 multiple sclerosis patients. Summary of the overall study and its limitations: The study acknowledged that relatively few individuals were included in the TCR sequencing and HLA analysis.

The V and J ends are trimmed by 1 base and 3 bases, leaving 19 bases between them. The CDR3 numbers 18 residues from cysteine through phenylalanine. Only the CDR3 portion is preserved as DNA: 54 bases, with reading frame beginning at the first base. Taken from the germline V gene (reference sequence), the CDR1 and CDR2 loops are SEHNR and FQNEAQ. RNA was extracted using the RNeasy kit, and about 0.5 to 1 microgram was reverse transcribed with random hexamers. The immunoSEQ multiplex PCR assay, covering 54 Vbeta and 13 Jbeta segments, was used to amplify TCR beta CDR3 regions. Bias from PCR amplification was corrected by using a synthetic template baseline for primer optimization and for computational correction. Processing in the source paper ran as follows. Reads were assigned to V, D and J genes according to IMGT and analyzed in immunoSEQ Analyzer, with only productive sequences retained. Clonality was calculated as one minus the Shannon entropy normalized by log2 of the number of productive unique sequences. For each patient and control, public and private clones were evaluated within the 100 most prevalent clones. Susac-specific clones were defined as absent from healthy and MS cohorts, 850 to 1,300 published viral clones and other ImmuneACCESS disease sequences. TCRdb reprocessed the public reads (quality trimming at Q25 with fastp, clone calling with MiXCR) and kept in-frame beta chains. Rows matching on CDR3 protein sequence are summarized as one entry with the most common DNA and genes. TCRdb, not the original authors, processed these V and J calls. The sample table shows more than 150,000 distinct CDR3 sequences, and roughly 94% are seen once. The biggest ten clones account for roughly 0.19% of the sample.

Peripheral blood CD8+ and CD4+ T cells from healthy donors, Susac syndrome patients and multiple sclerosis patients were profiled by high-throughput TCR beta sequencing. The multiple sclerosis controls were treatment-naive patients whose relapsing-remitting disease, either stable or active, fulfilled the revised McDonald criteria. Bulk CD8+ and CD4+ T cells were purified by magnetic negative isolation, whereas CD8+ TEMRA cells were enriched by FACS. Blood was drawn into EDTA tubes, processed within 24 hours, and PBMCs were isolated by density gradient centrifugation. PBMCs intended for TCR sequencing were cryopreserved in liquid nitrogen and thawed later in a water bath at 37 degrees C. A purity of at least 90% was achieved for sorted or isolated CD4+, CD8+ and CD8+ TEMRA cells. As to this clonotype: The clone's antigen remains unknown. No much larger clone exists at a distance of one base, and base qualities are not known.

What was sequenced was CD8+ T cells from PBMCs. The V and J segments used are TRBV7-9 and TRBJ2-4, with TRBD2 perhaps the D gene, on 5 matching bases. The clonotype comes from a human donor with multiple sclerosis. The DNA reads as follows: TGTGCCAGCAGCTTAGACCGCGAAGCCGTGGAGGACAAAAACATTCAGTACTTC. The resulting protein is CASSLDREAVEDKNIQYF.